These 29 T cell receptor beta chains were sequenced from one sample in a study of cytomegalovirus exposure and HLA in healthy donors. The primer mix had 60 Vbeta and 13 Jbeta primers. Libraries were prepared by immunoSEQ multiplex PCR; TCRdb keeps only in-frame clonotypes and omits some of them. Here the sample spans 75,000 to 95,000 clones, approximately 60% being singletons. The source material was PBMCs. The receptors were sampled from a woman aged 45-65 years in good health and CMV-seropositive.

The chain has TRBV6-1 and TRBJ1-2; no clear D gene. Trimming left V 0 bases short and J 3 bases short, with 11 bases between. The germline CDR1 and CDR2 sequences are MNHNS and SASEGT. This CDR3 spans 15 amino acids. This CDR3 is CASSEALREDYGYTF. The CDR3 nucleotides are TGTGCCAGCAGTGAAGCCCTCCGGGAGGACTATGGCTACACCTTC.

The chain links TRBV9 to TRBJ2-5; possible D gene TRBD2, 6 bases. With 0 bases removed from V and 5 bases from J, the gap between germline ends came to 8 bases. The CDR3 consists of 13 residues. CDR1 SGDLS and CDR2 YYNGEE come from the germline V gene. The CDR3 spells CASSVAAGETQYF. The CDR3 DNA sequence: TGTGCCAGCAGCGTAGCGGCGGGGGAGACCCAGTACTTC.

The rearrangement uses TRBV5-8 and TRBJ1-2, with no clear D. Germline CDR1 is SGHTS and CDR2 is YDEGEE. This CDR3 comprises 11 residues. The V gene lost 4 bases and the J gene lost 4 bases, with 5 bases spanning the gap. CDR3 amino acids: CASSPSYGYTF. The CDR3 DNA sequence: TGTGCCAGCAGCCCCAGCTATGGCTACACCTTC.

The chain carries TRBV6-5 and TRBJ2-7; the D gene is possibly TRBD1 (5 bases). V was clipped by 0 bases and J by 7 bases, with 13 bases between them. The CDR3 has 14 residues. Germline V lookup: CDR1 MNHEY, CDR2 SVGAGI. CDR3 coding DNA: TGTGCCAGCAGTTACTCAGTCGACAGATCAGAGCAGTACTTC. It codes for CASSYSVDRSEQYF.

The V and J genes are TRBV4-2 and TRBJ1-2; a possible D gene is TRBD1 (6 bases). V lost 2 bases and J 4 bases, leaving 17 bases between the germline ends. The CDR3 loop spans 16 amino acids. Germline CDR1 and CDR2: LGHNA and YNFKEQ. As DNA, the CDR3 is TGTGCCAGCAGCCAACCTCCGGGACACACTTTCTATGGCTACACCTTC. Translating gives CASSQPPGHTFYGYTF.

The genes are TRBV9 and TRBJ2-5; D call uncertain. The end of the DNA fits TRBJ2-7 better, so the J call may be wrong. The CDR3 contains 15 residues. Germline CDR1 SGDLS, CDR2 YYNGEE. CDR3 sequence: CASSLSIGSSYEQYF. In DNA, the CDR3 is TGTGCCAGCAGCCTATCCATCGGGTCATCCTACGAGCAGTACTTC.

The V call is TRBV28, the J call TRBJ1-1, with TRBD1 matching over 7 bases. Losses at the gene ends were 5 bases for V and 3 bases for J; bases not matched to a gene: 12. The CDR3 has 16 residues. Germline V CDR1 and CDR2: MDHEN, SYDVKM. CDR3 nucleotides: TGTGCCAGCAGTCCAAAACAGGGGCGTGGGGACACTGAAGCTTTCTTT. The encoded protein is CASSPKQGRGDTEAFF.

There are a few counts of this clone. The same CDR3 can be traced to other DNA sequences in this sample. The chain uses TRBV2 and TRBJ2-2; D is perhaps TRBD1 (6 bases). Between the trimmed V and J ends, which lost 4 bases and 5 bases, there was a span of 8 bases. Germline values: CDR1 SNHLY, CDR2 FYNNEI. The CDR3 is 13 amino acids. CDR3 protein: CASSGQGTGELFF. CDR3 sequence (DNA): TGTGCCAGCAGTGGCCAGGGGACCGGGGAGCTGTTTTTT.

The chain joins TRBV28 to TRBJ1-2; D possibly corresponds to TRBD1 (6 bases). Germline values: CDR1 MDHEN, CDR2 SYDVKM. The V end was cut by 3 bases, the J end by 0 bases, with 11 bases between. This CDR3 is built from 15 residues. CDR3 sequence reads: CASSLTGFTNYGYTF. CDR3 DNA: TGTGCCAGCAGTTTGACAGGCTTTACTAACTATGGCTACACCTTC.

The V gene is TRBV6-5, the J gene TRBJ2-3; weak D call: TRBD2 (5 bases). Germline V lookup: CDR1 MNHEY, CDR2 SVGAGI. The CDR3 runs to 15 residues. V shed 2 bases and J shed 2 bases, with 11 bases lying between them. The chain's CDR3 is CASSYGGGYTDTQYF. For the CDR3, the DNA is TGTGCCAGCAGTTACGGCGGAGGCTACACAGATACGCAGTATTTT.

This clone was seen more than once but under ten times. The chain combines TRBV18 with TRBJ2-1, with 14 bases matching TRBD2. The germline V gene has CDR1 KGHSH and CDR2 LQKENI. This CDR3 comprises 16 residues. V shed 3 bases, J shed 4 bases, and the junction held 2 bases outside the gene matches. CDR3 residues: CASSPGTSGGYNEQFF. CDR3 in DNA: TGTGCCAGCTCACCCGGGACTAGCGGGGGATACAATGAGCAGTTCTTC.

V and J are TRBV28 and TRBJ2-6, with D possibly TRBD1 on 6 matching bases. The V end was cut by 5 bases, the J end by 4 bases, with 12 bases between. The CDR3 is made up of 15 amino acids. From germline, CDR1 is MDHEN and CDR2 SYDVKM. CDR3 DNA: TGTGCCAGCAGTACCCCTACAGGGGGGGCCAACGTCCTGACTTTC. Its translation: CASSTPTGGANVLTF.

The chain combines TRBV28 with TRBJ1-4; D call uncertain. CDR3 length equals 16 residues. CDR1 and CDR2 (germline): MDHEN, SYDVKM. Trimming removed 3 bases at V and 0 bases at J, with 11 bases between. CDR3 DNA: TGTGCCAGCAGTTTTAGGACTCCGGCAACTAATGAAAAACTGTTTTTT. Translation: CASSFRTPATNEKLFF.

The chain uses TRBV6-5 and TRBJ1-3; no clear D. This CDR3 is 10 amino acids long. CDR1 MNHEY and CDR2 SVGAGI come from the germline V gene. Trimming pared 8 bases from V and 4 bases from J, leaving 3 bases between. CDR3: CASLGNTIYF. The CDR3 bases are TGTGCCAGCCTCGGAAACACCATATATTTT.

J is TRBJ2-3 and V is TRBV7-9; perhaps TRBD1 as D (5 bases). This CDR3 has 16 amino acids. V lost 1 base, J lost 4 bases, and 15 bases lay in between. CDR1 is SEHNR and CDR2 is FQNEAQ in the germline V gene (reference sequence). The CDR3 DNA reads as TGTGCCAGCAGCTTAGATGCCAGGGTCGGAGCAGATACGCAGTATTTT. Translation: CASSLDARVGADTQYF.

This clone has only a few counts. The chain has TRBV7-9 and TRBJ1-2; 9 bases match TRBD1. V gave up 5 bases and J gave up 5 bases; unmatched junction bases: 6. Germline assignment: CDR1 SEHNR and CDR2 FQNEAQ (reference sequence). CDR3 length: 14 amino acids. The CDR3 loop is CASSQDRGRYGYTF. The CDR3 DNA sequence: TGTGCCAGCAGCCAGGACAGGGGCCGGTATGGCTACACCTTC.

The chain links TRBV5-1 to TRBJ1-2; D is undetermined. The ends were cut back, 0 bases at V and 0 bases at J, with 9 bases in the middle. CDR1 and CDR2 from the germline V gene are SGHRS and YFSETQ. The CDR3 has 15 residues. As DNA, the CDR3 is TGCGCCAGCAGCTTGGATGGAGTAGCTAACTATGGCTACACCTTC. This translates into CASSLDGVANYGYTF.

The chain couples TRBV7-9 to TRBJ2-1; D ambiguous. Germline V gives CDR1 SEHNR, CDR2 FQNEAQ (reference sequence). V lost 1 base and J 1 base, leaving 11 bases between the germline ends. The CDR3 covers 16 residues. CDR3 bases: TGTGCCAGCAGCTTAGTAGCCGGCCCTTCCTACAATGAGCAGTTCTTC. Translating it yields CASSLVAGPSYNEQFF.

This chain uses TRBV9 with TRBJ2-1, with 7 bases matching TRBD2. This CDR3 is built from 13 residues. Germline V gene lookup returns CDR1 SGDLS and CDR2 YYNGEE. The J segment lost 10 bases and the V segment lost 0 bases, leaving 4 bases of the junction unmatched. CDR3 DNA: TGTGCCAGCAGCGTAGGACTAGCTCAGGAGCAGTTCTTC. The encoded protein is CASSVGLAQEQFF. Drawing the rest from reference TRBV9 and TRBJ2-1, the complete variable domain is DSGVTQTPKHLITATGQRVTLRCSPRSGDLSVYWYQQSLDQGLQFLIQYYNGEERAKGNILERFSAQQFPDLHSELNLSSLELGDSALYFCASSVGLAQEQFFGPGTRLTVL.

The rearrangement uses TRBV5-1 and TRBJ2-3; 10 bases match TRBD1. The CDR3 spans 15 residues. Per germline, CDR1 SGHRS and CDR2 YFSETQ. V shed 3 bases, J shed 1 base, and the junction held 2 bases outside the gene matches. CDR3 region: CASSYGTGGTDTQYF. The CDR3 DNA reads as TGCGCCAGCAGCTATGGGACAGGGGGCACAGATACGCAGTATTTT.

This chain joins TRBV5-1 and TRBJ2-7; TRBD2 matches 11 bases. This CDR3 comprises 14 residues. The V gene's germline CDR1 is SGHRS and CDR2 YFSETQ. V lost 7 bases to trimming and J lost 6 bases; unmatched junction nucleotides: 9. The CDR3 bases are TGCGCCAGCTCCGCTACGGGGACTAGCGGCGAGCAGTACTTC. This codes for CASSATGTSGEQYF.

In regard to this clone: The junction differs from germline at one of its ends, possibly a read error. CDR3 sequence: CASTGEDNLLF. CDR3 nucleotides: TGTGCCAGCACCGGCGAAGACAACTTGCTTTTT. The chain links TRBV7-9 to TRBJ1-4; D remains unclear. This CDR3 is 11 amino acids long. Germline V CDR1 and CDR2: SEHNR, FQNEAQ (reference sequence).

The chain recombines TRBV5-5 with TRBJ1-4; TRBD1 might be the D (5 bases). This CDR3 region has 15 residues. The ends were cut back, 4 bases at V and 2 bases at J, with 12 bases in the middle. Germline CDR1 and CDR2: SGHKS and YYEKEE (reference sequence). The CDR3 DNA is TGTGCCAGCAGCCCCGGGGGGGGGACTAATGAAAAACTGTTTTTT. Its protein is CASSPGGGTNEKLFF.

This CDR3 reads CASSHLNTEAFF. Written as DNA, the CDR3 is TGTGCCAGCAGCCATCTAAACACTGAAGCTTTCTTT. This chain uses TRBV21-1 with TRBJ1-1. TRBV21-1 is shown as a pseudogene. The CDR3 extends over 12 amino acids.

The V call is TRBV5-5, the J call TRBJ1-1; D possibly corresponds to TRBD1 (6 bases). The V gene's germline CDR1 is SGHKS and CDR2 YYEKEE (reference sequence). The CDR3 has 14 residues. Trimming pared 4 bases from V and 0 bases from J, leaving 10 bases between. CDR3 sequence reads: CASSRTALNTEAFF. The CDR3 DNA is TGTGCCAGCAGCAGGACAGCGCTGAACACTGAAGCTTTCTTT.

This rearrangement joins TRBV11-3 to TRBJ1-1; D is ambiguous. CDR3 length: 13 residues. From germline, CDR1 is SGHNT and CDR2 YENEEA. V dropped 4 bases and J dropped 1 base, with 7 bases sitting between them. CDR3 amino acids: CASSSRQNTEAFF. CDR3 sequence (DNA): TGTGCCAGCAGCTCCCGACAGAACACTGAAGCTTTCTTT.

This chain connects TRBV10-3 to TRBJ2-3, with 8 nucleotides matching TRBD2. The CDR3 is 15 residues long. Germline trimming cut 4 bases from V and 1 base from J; bases unmatched to any gene: 4. The germline CDR1 and CDR2 sequences are ENHRY and SYGVKD. The CDR3: CAISGRGDGTDTQYF. The DNA for the CDR3 is TGTGCCATCAGTGGGCGGGGGGACGGCACAGATACGCAGTATTTT.

In this sample, this clone turned up a few times. The chain combines TRBV28 with TRBJ1-2, with 7 bases fitting TRBD1. Per the germline V gene, CDR1 is MDHEN and CDR2 is SYDVKM. With V trimmed by 3 bases and J by 3 bases, 4 bases remained unmatched. The CDR3 sequence is 14 residues long. CDR3 sequence (DNA): TGTGCCAGCAGTTTTGGTCAGGGGGACTATGGCTACACCTTC. It encodes CASSFGQGDYGYTF.

The chain links TRBV7-8 to TRBJ2-3; perhaps TRBD2 as D (5 bases). Germline CDR1 reads SGHVS; CDR2 reads FQNEAQ. With 3 bases removed from V and 0 bases from J, the gap between germline ends came to 16 bases. This CDR3 is built from 17 residues. Written as DNA, the CDR3 is TGTGCCAGCAGCTTTTCCCCGGGGAGCTCTAGCACAGATACGCAGTATTTT. This sequence encodes CASSFSPGSSSTDTQYF.